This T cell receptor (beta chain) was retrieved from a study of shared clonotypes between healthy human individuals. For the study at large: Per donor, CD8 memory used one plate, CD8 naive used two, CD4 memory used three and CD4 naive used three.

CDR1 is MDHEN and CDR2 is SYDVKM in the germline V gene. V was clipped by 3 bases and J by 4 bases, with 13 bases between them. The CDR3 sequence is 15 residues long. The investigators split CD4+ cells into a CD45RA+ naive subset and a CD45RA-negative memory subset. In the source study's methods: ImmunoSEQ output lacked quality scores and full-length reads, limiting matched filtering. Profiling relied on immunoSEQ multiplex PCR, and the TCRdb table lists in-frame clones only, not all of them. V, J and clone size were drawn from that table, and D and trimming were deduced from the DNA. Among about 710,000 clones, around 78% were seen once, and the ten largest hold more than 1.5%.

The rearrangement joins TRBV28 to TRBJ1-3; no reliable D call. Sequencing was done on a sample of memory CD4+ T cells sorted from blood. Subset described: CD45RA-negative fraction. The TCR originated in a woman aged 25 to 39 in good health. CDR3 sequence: CASSLRTAAGNTIYF. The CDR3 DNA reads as TGTGCCAGCAGTTTGAGGACCGCAGCAGGAAACACCATATATTTT.